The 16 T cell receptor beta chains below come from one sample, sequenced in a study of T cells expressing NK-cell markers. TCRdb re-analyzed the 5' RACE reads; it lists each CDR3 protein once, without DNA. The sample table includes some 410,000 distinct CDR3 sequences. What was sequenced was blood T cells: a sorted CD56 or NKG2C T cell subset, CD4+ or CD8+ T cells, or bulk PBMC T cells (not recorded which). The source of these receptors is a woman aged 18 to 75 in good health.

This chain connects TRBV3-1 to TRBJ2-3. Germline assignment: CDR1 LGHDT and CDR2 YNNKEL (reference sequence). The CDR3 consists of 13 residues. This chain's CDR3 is CASSQERANTQYF.

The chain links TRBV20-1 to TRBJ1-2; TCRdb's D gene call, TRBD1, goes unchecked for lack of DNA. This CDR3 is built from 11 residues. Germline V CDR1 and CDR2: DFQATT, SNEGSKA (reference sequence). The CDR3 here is CSARGKGGYTF.

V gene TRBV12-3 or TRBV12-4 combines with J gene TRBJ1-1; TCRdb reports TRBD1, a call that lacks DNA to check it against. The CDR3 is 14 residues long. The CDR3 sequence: CASSSRQDDTEAFF.

Here the CDR3 reads CASSLLTGGRETQYF. This chain joins TRBV12-3 or TRBV12-4 and TRBJ2-5; TCRdb's D call, TRBD1, is unchecked because there is no DNA. The CDR3 loop spans 15 amino acids.

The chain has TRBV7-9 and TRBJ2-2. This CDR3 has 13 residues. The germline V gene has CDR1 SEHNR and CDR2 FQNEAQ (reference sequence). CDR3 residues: CASSATDTGELFF.

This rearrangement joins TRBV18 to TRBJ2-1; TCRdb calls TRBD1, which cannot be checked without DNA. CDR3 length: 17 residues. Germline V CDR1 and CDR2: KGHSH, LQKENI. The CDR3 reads CASSPRAPTNVVNEQFF.

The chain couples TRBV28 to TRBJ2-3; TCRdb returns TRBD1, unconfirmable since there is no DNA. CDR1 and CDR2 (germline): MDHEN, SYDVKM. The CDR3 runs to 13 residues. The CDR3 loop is CASSFSARATQYF.

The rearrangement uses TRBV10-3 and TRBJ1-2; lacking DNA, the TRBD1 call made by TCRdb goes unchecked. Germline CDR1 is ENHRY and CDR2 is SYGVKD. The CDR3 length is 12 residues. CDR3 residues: CATLGGAFGYTF.

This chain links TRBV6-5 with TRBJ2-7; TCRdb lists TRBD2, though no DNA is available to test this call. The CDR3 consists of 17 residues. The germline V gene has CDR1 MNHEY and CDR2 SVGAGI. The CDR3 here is CASSYSGTLAGAGEQYF.

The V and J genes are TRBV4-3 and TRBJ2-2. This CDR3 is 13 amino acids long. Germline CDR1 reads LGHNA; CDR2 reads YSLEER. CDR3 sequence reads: CASSQDLGWELFF.

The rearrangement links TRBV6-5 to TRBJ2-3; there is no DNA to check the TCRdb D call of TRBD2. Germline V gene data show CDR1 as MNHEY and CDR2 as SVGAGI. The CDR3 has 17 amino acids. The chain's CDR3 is CASSYSVPRPGSDTQYF.

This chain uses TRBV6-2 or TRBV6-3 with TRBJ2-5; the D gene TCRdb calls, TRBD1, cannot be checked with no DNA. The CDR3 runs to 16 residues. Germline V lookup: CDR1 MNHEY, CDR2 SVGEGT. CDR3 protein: CASSYVRDRKPLAQYF.

The chain's CDR3 is CASSVGDWTYNEQFF. This sequence joins TRBV9 and TRBJ2-1; TCRdb proposes TRBD2, but this gene call is untestable without DNA. The CDR3 extends over 15 amino acids. Germline values: CDR1 SGDLS, CDR2 YYNGEE. The whole variable domain, filled in from reference TRBV9 and TRBJ2-1, reads DSGVTQTPKHLITATGQRVTLRCSPRSGDLSVYWYQQSLDQGLQFLIQYYNGEERAKGNILERFSAQQFPDLHSELNLSSLELGDSALYFCASSVGDWTYNEQFFGPGTRLTVL.

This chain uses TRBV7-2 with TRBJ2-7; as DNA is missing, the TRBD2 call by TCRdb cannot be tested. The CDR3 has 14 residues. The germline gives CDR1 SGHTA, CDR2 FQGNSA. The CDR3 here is CASSLVAAGYEQYF.

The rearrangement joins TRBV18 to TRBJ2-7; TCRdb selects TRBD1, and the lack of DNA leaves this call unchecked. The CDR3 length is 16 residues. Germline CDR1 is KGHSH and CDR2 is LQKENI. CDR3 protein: CASSPPRDRGNYEQYF.

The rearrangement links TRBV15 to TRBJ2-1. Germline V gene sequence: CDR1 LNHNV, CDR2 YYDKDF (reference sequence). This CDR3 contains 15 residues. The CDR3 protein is CATSRDRDIDNEQFF.